This TCR beta chain derives from a study of post-analysis software for immune sequencing data. Study observations and caveats: Compared with controls, patients had more of 4 or 5 TRBV segments, including TRBV5-6, TRBV5-1 and TRBV20-1.

The junction had 7 bases not matched to a gene; V was cut back by 0 bases and J by 5 bases. Per the germline V gene, CDR1 is SGHKS and CDR2 is YYEKEE (reference sequence). The CDR3 consists of 16 residues. This clonotype occurred a few times. The antigen remains undetermined. Unique molecular identifiers featured in each of the TCR beta cDNA libraries. TCRdb reprocessed the PCR reads with MiXCR, giving one entry per CDR3 protein. The sample carries under 200,000 distinct CDR3 sequences, under 40% recorded once. Sequencing used blood, obtained after autologous hematopoietic stem cell transplantation. The rearrangement joins TRBV5-5 to TRBJ1-1, with 10 nucleotides matching TRBD1. The origin of this receptor is a girl aged 10-17 years with multiple sclerosis. The CDR3 DNA is TGTGCCAGCAGCTTGGGGGACAGGGGAAGAGGGACTGAAGCTTTCTTT. This encodes CASSLGDRGRGTEAFF.